This T cell receptor (beta chain) originates from a study of blood T cell repertoires in COVID-19. The wider study: The origin of the acute and convalescent COVID-19 samples was the United States, Italy and Spain. PBMCs, B-cell-depleted T cells, or T cells were the source of the cDNA or gDNA that made up the material.

The J segment lost 0 bases and the V segment lost 6 bases, leaving 5 bases of the junction unmatched. The V gene's germline CDR1 is MDHEN and CDR2 SYDVKM. The CDR3 length is 16 residues. Original processing methods: Reference gene primer amplification in the assay estimated nucleated cell counts. Some clones are missing from TCRdb's copy, which holds only in-frame ones; the method was immunoSEQ multiplex PCR. The D gene and trimming were derived from the DNA, and the V and J assignments and clone size from that table. The sample shows 40,000 to 50,000 clones, approximately 90% of them seen only once.

The rearrangement joins TRBV28 to TRBJ2-4, with TRBD1 matching over 10 bases. Sequencing was done on a sample of peripheral blood. This TCR came from a man in his 70s with acute or convalescent COVID-19. The CDR3 protein is CASRPGTGVAKNIQYF. The DNA for the CDR3 is TGTGCCAGCAGGCCCGGGACAGGGGTAGCCAAAAACATTCAGTACTTC.